The clone carrying this T cell receptor beta chain was counted ten times or more. These data are taken from a study of T cells in Graves' hyperthyroidism and ophthalmopathy. V shed 2 bases and J shed 1 base, with 23 bases lying between them. Germline V gene lookup returns CDR1 SGHAT and CDR2 FQNNGV. The CDR3 length is 19 residues. The investigators amplified TCR beta CDR3 regions from RNA transcripts. RT-PCR in the first round (using the HTBI primer set) targeted the TCR CDR3. One entry per CDR3 protein results from TCRdb running MiXCR on the multiplex PCR reads. This repertoire shows about 640,000 distinct CDR3 sequences, roughly 20% found once; its top ten account for 30% to 40%.

This receptor was identified in a man aged 25-45 years with Graves' ophthalmopathy. The rearrangement links TRBV11-2 to TRBJ2-5, with a tentative D call TRBD1 (6 bases). Input material: blood. DNA for the CDR3: TGTGCCAGCAGCTTAAACCCGTATCTATCGCAGGGGTCCCAAGAGACCCAGTACTTC. Translating gives CASSLNPYLSQGSQETQYF.